The rows below give T cell receptor beta chains drawn from one sample of a study of blood T cell repertoires in COVID-19. Using immunoSEQ multiplex PCR, the repertoire was profiled, and TCRdb retains in-frame clones only, with some absent. Among roughly 300,000 clones listed, more than 75% were seen once. Sequences were obtained from peripheral blood. All receptors derive from a woman between 45 and 65 years old with acute or convalescent COVID-19. The conserved cysteine and the conserved F or W are not part of the CDR3 here.

cdr3_aa v_call
ASSLDRAGNTIY TRBV7-8
ASSIGQGSDTQY TRBV7-3
ASSLVDRGHGYT TRBV7-2
ATSDPDQPQH TRBV24-1
ASRPGQFKEKLF TRBV7-2
ASSSGSSYEQY TRBV19
ASSLALAGNPEQY TRBV7-9
ATSRGQGQGSVNEQF TRBV15
ASSQSVSRERIVYEQF TRBV4-1
ASNGGPYQPQH TRBV2
ASSRTSGSEF TRBV19
ASSSGTEGQPQH TRBV5-1
ASSPPGQANGNTIY TRBV28
ASSPGTGKAF TRBV12-3/TRBV12-4
SVEADWGHAF TRBV29-1
ASSPTSPSPGELF TRBV28
ASSQSTGSQPQH TRBV23-1
ASRETGVASGNTIY TRBV19
ATSSGLALRGVYEQY TRBV28
ASSQRTSGSSYNEQF TRBV3-1/TRBV3-2
AIRNRGPNTEAF TRBV10-3
ASSVAIAGVTDTQY TRBV9
ASSTGQGANYGYT TRBV5-4
ATITGTGANVLT TRBV15
ASSQDSASGIEQF TRBV4-1